Following are 11 T cell receptor beta chains from one sample sequenced in a study of T cell changes during pregnancy in multiple sclerosis. Profiled with immunoSEQ multiplex PCR; TCRdb holds only in-frame clones, not every one. Among approximately 23,000 clones listed, about 89% were seen once. The material was CD8+ T cells from peripheral blood mononuclear cells, obtained in the first trimester of pregnancy. The receptor set was obtained from a female donor with multiple sclerosis, enrolled in a pregnancy study.

The chain employs TRBV27 and TRBJ2-4, with a weak D call TRBD2 (5 bases). Deletions cut 4 bases from V and 2 bases from J, with 12 bases between. The CDR3 has 15 amino acids. Germline CDR1 and CDR2: MNHEY and SMNVEV (reference sequence). CDR3 amino acids: CASSYTSPPKNIQYF. The CDR3 coding sequence is TGTGCCAGCAGTTACACTAGTCCACCCAAAAACATTCAGTACTTC.

The chain combines TRBV10-3 with TRBJ2-5; TRBD1 agrees at 9 bases. Germline CDR1 reads ENHRY; CDR2 reads SYGVKD. J was trimmed by 5 bases and V by 2 bases; bases with no gene match: 6. The CDR3 consists of 15 residues. CDR3 loop: CAISEPGQGIETQYF. The CDR3 region has the DNA TGTGCCATCAGTGAGCCGGGACAGGGTATCGAGACCCAGTACTTC.

This clone was counted between two and nine times. The J gene is TRBJ1-1, the V gene TRBV13; D is ambiguous. The V end lost 5 bases, the J end lost 4 bases, and 8 bases lay between the germline ends. Germline values: CDR1 PRHDT, CDR2 FYEKMQ (reference sequence). The CDR3 has 12 amino acids. DNA of the CDR3: TGTGCCAGCAGCCCTAGACCCACTGAAGCTTTCTTT. It translates to CASSPRPTEAFF.

This rearrangement joins TRBV4-3 to TRBJ2-2; 11 positions agree with TRBD2. The ends lost 4 bases at V and 3 bases at J; junction bases unmatched: 4. Germline V gene data show CDR1 as LGHNA and CDR2 as YSLEER. There are 16 residues in the CDR3. The chain's CDR3 is CASSLGLAEYTGELFF. In DNA, the CDR3 is TGCGCCAGCAGCCTGGGACTAGCGGAATACACCGGGGAGCTGTTTTTT.

The chain employs TRBV6-4 and TRBJ2-3; 7 bases match TRBD2. With 4 bases clipped from V and 1 base from J, the junction kept 2 bases outside the gene matches. This CDR3 spans 14 amino acids. CDR1 and CDR2 from the germline V gene are MRHNA and SNTAGT. The CDR3 DNA follows: TGTGCCAGCAGTGTCACTAGCGGCACAGATACGCAGTATTTT. Translated, it gives CASSVTSGTDTQYF.

This chain links TRBV9 with TRBJ2-7, with 12 bases fitting TRBD2. Germline trimming cut 4 bases from V and 3 bases from J; bases unmatched to any gene: 8. The CDR3 consists of 16 residues. CDR1 is SGDLS, CDR2 YYNGEE, per germline. The CDR3 sequence: CASSPQLAGGFYEQYF. CDR3 DNA sequence: TGTGCCAGCAGCCCACAACTAGCGGGAGGTTTCTACGAGCAGTACTTC.

The gene calls are TRBV6-1 and TRBJ2-3, with 11 bases that match TRBD2. The CDR3 runs 15 residues. The germline CDR1 and CDR2 sequences are MNHNS and SASEGT. Trimming took 10 bases from V and 6 from J; bases not matched to a gene: 12. The CDR3 DNA reads as TGTGCCACCTCACTAGCGGGAGATTCGGCCGATACGCAGTATTTT. It yields the protein CATSLAGDSADTQYF.

The chain recombines TRBV10-2 with TRBJ2-1; 8 bases map to TRBD1. V trimming: 6 bases; J trimming: 0 bases; junction bases outside the gene matches: 10. The CDR3 has 17 residues. Germline V lookup: CDR1 WSHSY, CDR2 SAAADI. The DNA for the CDR3 is TGCGCCAGCAGCCTCGACAGGGGATCTCCCTCCTACAATGAGCAGTTCTTC. Its protein product is CASSLDRGSPSYNEQFF.

The chain carries TRBV27 and TRBJ2-4, with a tentative D call TRBD2 (6 bases). This CDR3 spans 13 amino acids. V lost 3 bases and J lost 3, with 6 bases in between. CDR1 and CDR2 (germline): MNHEY, SMNVEV (reference sequence). CDR3 residues: CASSLGGKNIQYF. DNA for the CDR3: TGTGCCAGCAGTTTGGGAGGCAAAAACATTCAGTACTTC.

The V and J genes are TRBV4-3 and TRBJ2-2; maybe TRBD1 (6 bases). V was pared by 4 bases and J by 8 bases, with 11 bases between. Per the germline V gene, CDR1 is LGHNA and CDR2 is YSLEER. The CDR3 contains 13 residues. In nucleotides, the CDR3 is TGCGCCAGCAGCCTACAGGGCAGGGGGGAGCTGTTTTTT. Translated, it gives CASSLQGRGELFF.

The V call is TRBV9, the J call TRBJ2-1; 12 positions agree with TRBD2. Germline assignment: CDR1 SGDLS and CDR2 YYNGEE. The J segment lost 4 bases and the V segment lost 2 bases, leaving 1 base of the junction unmatched. The CDR3 runs 15 residues. The CDR3 coding sequence is TGTGCCAGCAGCGTTGGACTAGCGGGGTACAATGAGCAGTTCTTC. Protein: CASSVGLAGYNEQFF.